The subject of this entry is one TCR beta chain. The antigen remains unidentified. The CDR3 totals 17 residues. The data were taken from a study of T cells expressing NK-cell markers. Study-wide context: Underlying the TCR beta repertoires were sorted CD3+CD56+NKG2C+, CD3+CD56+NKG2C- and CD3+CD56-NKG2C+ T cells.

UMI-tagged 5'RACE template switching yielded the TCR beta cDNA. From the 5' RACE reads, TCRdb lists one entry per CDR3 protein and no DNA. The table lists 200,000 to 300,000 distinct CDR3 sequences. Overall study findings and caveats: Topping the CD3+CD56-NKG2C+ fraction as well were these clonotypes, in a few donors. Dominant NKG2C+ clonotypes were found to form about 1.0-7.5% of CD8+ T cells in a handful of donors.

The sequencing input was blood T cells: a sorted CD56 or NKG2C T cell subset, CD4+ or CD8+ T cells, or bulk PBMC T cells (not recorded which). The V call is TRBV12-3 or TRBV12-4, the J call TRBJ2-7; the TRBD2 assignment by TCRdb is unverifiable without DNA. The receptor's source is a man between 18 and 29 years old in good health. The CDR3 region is CASSASSGSPLGYEQYF.